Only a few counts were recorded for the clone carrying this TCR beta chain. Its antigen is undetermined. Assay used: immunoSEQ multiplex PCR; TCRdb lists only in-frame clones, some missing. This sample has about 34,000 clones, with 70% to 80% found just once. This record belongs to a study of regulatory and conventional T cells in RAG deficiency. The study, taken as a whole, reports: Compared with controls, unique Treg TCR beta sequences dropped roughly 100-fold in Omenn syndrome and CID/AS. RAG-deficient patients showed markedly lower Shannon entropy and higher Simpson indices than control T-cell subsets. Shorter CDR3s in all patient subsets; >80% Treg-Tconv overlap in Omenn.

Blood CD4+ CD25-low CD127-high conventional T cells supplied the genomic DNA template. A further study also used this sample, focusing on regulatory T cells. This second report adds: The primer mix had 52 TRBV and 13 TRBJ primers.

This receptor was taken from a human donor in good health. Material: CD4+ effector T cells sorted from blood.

For the CDR3, the DNA is TGCGCCAGCAGCCGTGGAGGGGTAAACGAGCAGTACTTC. The encoded protein is CASSRGGVNEQYF. This chain joins TRBV4-1 and TRBJ2-7, with D possibly being TRBD2 (6 bases). Germline CDR1 is MGHRA and CDR2 is YSYEKL. The CDR3 sequence is 13 residues long. V was cut by 4 bases and J by 5 bases, with 12 bases left in between.